This T cell receptor beta chain was sequenced during a study of PD-1 and CTLA-4 blockade in melanoma. From germline, CDR1 is SGHDN and CDR2 FVKESK. The V gene lost 4 bases and the J gene lost 8 bases, with 11 bases spanning the gap. This CDR3 spans 12 amino acids. Libraries were prepared by immunoSEQ multiplex PCR; TCRdb keeps only in-frame clonotypes and omits some of them. Here the sample spans 30,000 or so clones, 80% to 95% being singletons. This chain uses TRBV14 with TRBJ1-2; no firm D call. This clonotype was sampled from a human donor with melanoma. The input for sequencing was CD8+ T cells from peripheral blood, taken from a patient given anti-PD-1 treatment. CDR3 in DNA: TGTGCCAGCAGCCCGACGTTCGGGGGCTACACCTTC. It is translated as CASSPTFGGYTF.